This TCR beta chain was found in a study of blood T cell repertoires in COVID-19 (dated by TCRdb to the early 2020s). Regarding the complete study: The collaborator samples originated in the United States, Italy and Spain and spanned the acute and convalescent phases of COVID-19. The prospective study material was composed of cDNA or gDNA derived from T cells, B-cell-depleted T cells, or PBMCs. Subjects who had been exposed to COVID-19, were actively infected with it, or had recovered from it provided the deeply sampled blood TCRbeta repertoires that made up the dataset. A freely available public database, intended as a resource for researchers studying the immune response to SARS-CoV-2, is where the repertoires were released. Samples were obtained from the ongoing ImmuneRACE study (first 160 participants) and from 1,000 to 1,500 subjects provided by 6 global collaborators. A de-identified subject ID, COVID-19 status, age in years and sex were almost always included in the sample metadata. Where available, HLA class I and class II types were obtained from metadata supplied by the sample provider rather than from assay-based typing. The full study reports these points: Clinical and demographic metadata were provided uncurated, with the amount varying by source and participant.

V lost 6 bases and J lost 16 bases; the stretch between them is 22 bases long. From the cysteine through the phenylalanine, the CDR3 covers 13 amino acids. CDR3 DNA is the only sequence kept; it has 39 bases, read in frame from the first base. Points on this clone: What this receptor recognizes is not known. No base-level quality is on record; no much larger clone is a single base apart.

Each collaborating institution followed its own protocols to collect whole blood in K2EDTA tubes. For TCRbeta analysis, collaborators shipped samples in one of three forms: frozen whole blood, isolated PBMCs, or DNA extracted from either of those sample types. TCRbeta CDR3 regions were amplified from genomic DNA using the immunoSEQ Assay, a bias-controlled multiplex PCR. Per the original workflow: The number of nucleated cells in each sample was estimated by amplification of reference gene primers within the assay. Sequence reads were collapsed and filtered to measure the absolute abundance of every unique TCRbeta CDR3 rearrangement. For each sample, productive Simpson clonality was calculated as the square root of Simpson's diversity index over productive rearrangements. Sourced from immuneACCESS, this table was stored by TCRdb with only in-frame sequences that have V and J called. A share of the clones is absent; for the studies checked, an unresolved V gene accounts for under half, and the remainder has no known explanation. Clone size and the V and J calls come from that table; the DNA yielded D and trimming. In this sample the table shows roughly 410,000 clones, roughly 90% of which occur a single time. The ten largest clones take up around 1.2% of the sample.

The chain employs TRBV12-3 or TRBV12-4 and TRBJ2-1, with no confident D gene call. The source material was peripheral blood. The clonotype originates from a man aged 40-50 years with acute or convalescent COVID-19. The CDR3 reads as follows: CASSAASVGEGFF. The sequenced DNA: TGTGCCAGCAGCGCGGCCAGCGTAGGAGAAGGATTCTTC.